Each of the 10 T cell receptor beta chains below was sequenced from the same sample in a study of blood T cell repertoires in COVID-19. Clones were read by immunoSEQ multiplex PCR, and TCRdb kept only the in-frame ones, dropping some. The sample includes around 370,000 clones, over 70% of them seen just once. The sample was peripheral blood. The receptor set was obtained from a woman aged 45 to 65 with COVID-19, enrolled during active disease.

The V and J genes are TRBV30 and TRBJ1-4; D call uncertain. This CDR3 is built from 13 residues. The germline gives CDR1 GTSNPN, CDR2 SVGIG (reference sequence). The germline V and J ends were trimmed by 0 bases and 8 bases, with 10 bases remaining between them. CDR3 sequence: CAWSVNFGEKLFF. The CDR3 bases are TGTGCCTGGAGTGTAAACTTCGGGGAAAAACTGTTTTTT.

This chain uses TRBV5-5 with TRBJ1-6, with D possibly matching TRBD1 (6 bases). Germline V gene sequence: CDR1 SGHKS, CDR2 YYEKEE (reference sequence). With 3 bases removed from V and 7 bases from J, the gap between germline ends came to 11 bases. The CDR3 sequence is 14 residues long. CDR3 coding DNA: TGTGCCAGCAGCTCATTTGGGGGCAATTCACCCCTCCACTTT. It yields the protein CASSSFGGNSPLHF.

The gene calls are TRBV5-1 and TRBJ1-2; D unclear. CDR1 SGHRS and CDR2 YFSETQ come from the germline V gene. The CDR3 is 13 amino acids. V gave up 0 bases and J gave up 1 base, with 4 bases separating them. The CDR3: CASSLAINYGYTF. As DNA, the CDR3 is TGCGCCAGCAGCTTGGCTATTAACTATGGCTACACCTTC.

This clone came up a few times. CDR3 in DNA: TGTGCCAGCAGTGAACAAGGGCGGGAGTCAGATACGCAGTATTTT. It translates to CASSEQGRESDTQYF. V is TRBV6-1 and J is TRBJ2-3, with TRBD2 identical over 7 bases. CDR1 and CDR2 from the germline V gene are MNHNS and SASEGT. CDR3 length equals 15 residues. The V segment lost 2 bases and the J segment 4 bases; nucleotides outside the gene matches: 6.

The chain employs TRBV6-5 and TRBJ2-1, with 9 bases fitting TRBD1. The CDR3 loop spans 15 amino acids. The V gene's germline CDR1 is MNHEY and CDR2 SVGAGI. Trimming cost V 6 bases and J 6 bases; bases outside gene matches: 9. CDR3 region: CASSLRGQGVNEQFF. The CDR3 DNA reads as TGTGCCAGCAGCCTGCGGGGACAGGGTGTCAATGAGCAGTTCTTC.

CDR3 amino acids: CASSLTGTRSYEQYF. In DNA form, the CDR3 reads TGTGCCAGCAGCTTAACCGGGACTAGAAGCTACGAGCAGTACTTC. The chain carries TRBV11-2 and TRBJ2-7; 8 bases are shared with TRBD2. CDR1 and CDR2 from the germline V gene are SGHAT and FQNNGV. This CDR3 is built from 15 residues. V dropped 2 bases and J dropped 3; count of bases not matched to a gene: 6. The full variable domain, with the rest looked up from reference TRBV11-2 and TRBJ2-7, is EAGVAQSPRYKIIEKRQSVAFWCNPISGHATLYWYQQILGQGPKLLIQFQNNGVVDDSQLPKDRFSAERLKGVDSTLKIQPAKLEDSAVYLCASSLTGTRSYEQYFGPGTRLTVT.

The CDR3 nucleotides are TGTGCCAGCAGTTCTCAGTTCGGGGAGCTGTTTTTT. This translates into CASSSQFGELFF. The rearrangement links TRBV12-3 or TRBV12-4 to TRBJ2-2; D call uncertain. The CDR3 totals 12 residues. The germline V and J ends were trimmed by 4 bases and 7 bases, with 7 bases remaining between them.

J is TRBJ1-4 and V is TRBV2; TRBD1 is a possible D gene (6 bases). Germline V gene lookup returns CDR1 SNHLY and CDR2 FYNNEI. This CDR3 is built from 14 residues. V was pared by 5 bases and J by 3 bases, with 10 bases between. The CDR3 nucleotides are TGTGCCAGCAGTTCAGGGGTGTCTAATGAAAAACTGTTTTTT. It encodes CASSSGVSNEKLFF.

The CDR3 region has the DNA TGTGCCAGCAGTCACGGACTAGCGGGAGAGTATGAGCAGTTCTTC. Translation gives CASSHGLAGEYEQFF. V gene TRBV3-1 (or the pseudogene TRBV3-2) combines with J gene TRBJ2-1; TRBD2 agrees at 13 bases. Germline loops: CDR1 LGHDT, CDR2 YNNKEL (reference sequence). Trimming cost V 6 bases and J 8 bases; bases outside gene matches: 7. The CDR3 runs 15 residues.

The rearrangement links TRBV5-8 to TRBJ2-3; weak D call: TRBD2 (5 bases). Germline CDR1 is SGHTS and CDR2 is YDEGEE. V shed 4 bases and J shed 3 bases, with 24 bases lying between them. This CDR3 has 18 amino acids. CDR3 amino acids: CASSPMTIAGSGTDTQYF. Here the CDR3 DNA reads TGTGCCAGCAGCCCGATGACTATTGCGGGTTCTGGAACAGATACGCAGTATTTT.